These 15 T cell receptor beta chains were sequenced from one sample in a study of blood T cell repertoires in COVID-19. Libraries were prepared by immunoSEQ multiplex PCR; TCRdb keeps only in-frame clonotypes and omits some of them. Altogether 150,000 to 180,000 clones are present, 80% being singletons, with the ten largest covering roughly 0.56%. The sample comprised peripheral blood. The receptors derive from a man between 60 and 70 years old with acute or convalescent COVID-19.

V usage is TRBV11-1 and J usage is TRBJ2-1, with 10 bases fitting TRBD2. The germline gives CDR1 SGHAT, CDR2 FQDESV (reference sequence). Unmatched junction bases numbered 7, after V lost 4 bases and J lost 7 bases. This CDR3 has 15 residues. The CDR3 DNA sequence: TGTGCCAGCAGCTCAGGACTAGCGGACCAAAATGAGCAGTTCTTC. It yields the protein CASSSGLADQNEQFF. Based on the CDR3 plus reference TRBV11-1 and TRBJ2-1, the full variable domain is EAEVAQSPRYKITEKSQAVAFWCDPISGHATLYWYRQILGQGPELLVQFQDESVVDDSQLPKDRFSAERLKGVDSTLKIQPAELGDSAMYLCASSSGLADQNEQFFGPGTRLTVL.

The chain uses TRBV27 and TRBJ1-4; maybe TRBD1 (5 bases). There are 14 residues in the CDR3. Trimming left V 8 bases short and J 4 bases short, with 14 bases between. Looked up from germline, CDR1 is MNHEY and CDR2 is SMNVEV (reference sequence). The CDR3 sequence is CASGYWGDNEKLFF. In DNA, the CDR3 is TGTGCCAGCGGATATTGGGGGGATAATGAAAAACTGTTTTTT. The variable domain in full, completed from reference TRBV27 and TRBJ1-4, reads EAQVTQNPRYLITVTGKKLTVTCSQNMNHEYMSWYRQDPGLGLRQIYYSMNVEVTDKGDVPEGYKVSRKEKRNFPLILESPSPNQTSLYFCASGYWGDNEKLFFGSGTQLSVL.

The chain carries TRBV7-2 and TRBJ1-2, with 7 bases aligning to TRBD1. This CDR3 region has 14 residues. The junction had 14 bases not matched to a gene; V was cut back by 8 bases and J by 8 bases. Germline-derived CDR1 and CDR2 are SGHTA and FQGNSA. The CDR3 nucleotides are TGTGCCAGCCGGGAATTAGGGGGCGGAAGAGGCTACACCTTC. This encodes CASRELGGGRGYTF.

The rearrangement joins TRBV2 to TRBJ1-6; 8 bases fit TRBD1. J lost 5 bases, V lost 5 bases, and 2 bases had no gene match. Germline CDR1 is SNHLY and CDR2 is FYNNEI. The CDR3 totals 14 residues. The CDR3 coding sequence is TGTGCCAGCAGTCTACAGGGGGATAATTCACCCCTCCACTTT. Its translation: CASSLQGDNSPLHF.

The chain employs TRBV7-6 and TRBJ2-7, with 8 positions matching TRBD2. Trimming removed 3 bases from V and 2 bases from J; junction bases left unmatched: 3. The CDR3 length is 14 residues. Germline CDR1 is SGHVS and CDR2 is FNYEAQ. The CDR3 loop reads CASSFSRGAYEQYF. As DNA, the CDR3 is TGTGCCAGCAGCTTTTCGCGGGGGGCCTACGAGCAGTACTTC.

The rearrangement joins TRBV5-6 to TRBJ2-2; D is perhaps TRBD1 (6 bases). V was pared by 0 bases and J by 9 bases, with 15 bases between. This CDR3 is 15 amino acids long. CDR1 SGHDT and CDR2 YYEEEE come from the germline V gene. CDR3 protein: CASSLAGGGIWELFF. CDR3 bases: TGTGCCAGCAGCTTGGCTGGGGGCGGAATCTGGGAGCTGTTTTTT.

Turning to this clone: The same CDR3 arises from other DNA sequences in this sample as well. This rearrangement joins TRBV9 to TRBJ2-7, with TRBD1 matching over 10 bases. Losses at the gene ends were 3 bases for V and 7 bases for J; bases not matched to a gene: 1. The CDR3 consists of 12 residues. Germline CDR1 reads SGDLS; CDR2 reads YYNGEE. CDR3 bases: TGTGCCAGCAGCGGGACAGGGGGGGAGCAGTACTTC. The encoded protein is CASSGTGGEQYF. Full variable domain (rest looked up from reference TRBV9 and TRBJ2-7): DSGVTQTPKHLITATGQRVTLRCSPRSGDLSVYWYQQSLDQGLQFLIQYYNGEERAKGNILERFSAQQFPDLHSELNLSSLELGDSALYFCASSGTGGEQYFGPGTRLTVT.

This clone was observed a handful of times. The chain couples TRBV5-1 to TRBJ1-5; 10 bases map to TRBD1. Germline CDR1 and CDR2: SGHRS and YFSETQ. The CDR3 has 14 residues. Trimming removed 4 bases from V and 7 bases from J; junction bases left unmatched: 5. CDR3 nucleotides: TGCGCCAGCAGCCCCGGGACAGGGGAACAGCCCCAGCATTTT. Its translation is CASSPGTGEQPQHF.

The J gene is TRBJ2-6, the V gene TRBV6-5; possible D gene TRBD1, 5 bases. The CDR3 is 15 residues long. V was clipped by 7 bases and J by 0 bases, with 10 bases between them. Germline V CDR1 and CDR2: MNHEY, SVGAGI. The CDR3 coding sequence is TGTGCCAGCACCTCCGACAGCTCTGGGGCCAACGTCCTGACTTTC. Translating it yields CASTSDSSGANVLTF.

The V call is TRBV28, the J call TRBJ1-1; TRBD1 might be the D (5 bases). Germline V lookup: CDR1 MDHEN, CDR2 SYDVKM. V was pared by 6 bases and J by 5 bases, with 19 bases between. CDR3 length: 15 residues. The CDR3 DNA is TGTGCCAGCAGAAAGCAGGGCGCTGGGAAGACTGAAGCTTTCTTT. It is translated as CASRKQGAGKTEAFF.

The chain couples TRBV29-1 to TRBJ1-1; D unresolved. Trimming left V 7 bases short and J 0 bases short, with 12 bases between. Per the germline V gene, CDR1 is SQVTM and CDR2 is ANQGSEA. This CDR3 contains 13 residues. CDR3 sequence: CSGAPTLNTEAFF. CDR3 DNA sequence: TGCAGCGGGGCACCTACCTTGAACACTGAAGCTTTCTTT.

The rearrangement links TRBV28 to TRBJ1-1; 8 nucleotides match TRBD1. CDR1 is MDHEN and CDR2 is SYDVKM in the germline V gene. J gave up 1 base and V 6 bases, and 7 bases lay outside the gene matches. The length of the CDR3 is 15 residues. CDR3 protein: CASSDHRGGNTEAFF. The CDR3 region has the DNA TGTGCCAGCAGCGACCACAGGGGGGGGAACACTGAAGCTTTCTTT. Combining the CDR3 with reference TRBV28 and TRBJ1-1 gives the whole variable domain DVKVTQSSRYLVKRTGEKVFLECVQDMDHENMFWYRQDPGLGLRLIYFSYDVKMKEKGDIPEGYSVSREKKERFSLILESASTNQTSMYLCASSDHRGGNTEAFFGQGTRLTVV.

J is TRBJ1-2 and V is TRBV6-1, with D possibly being TRBD1 (5 bases). V gave up 0 bases and J gave up 7 bases, with 12 bases separating them. The CDR3 loop spans 14 amino acids. The V gene's germline CDR1 is MNHNS and CDR2 SASEGT. CDR3 nucleotide sequence: TGTGCCAGCAGTGAAGCCGGCACAGGACCTGGCTACACCTTC. Its protein product is CASSEAGTGPGYTF.

V usage is TRBV7-2 and J usage is TRBJ1-1, with 11 bases matching TRBD1. V was pared by 11 bases and J by 4 bases, with 12 bases of the junction left unmatched. Per the germline V gene, CDR1 is SGHTA and CDR2 is FQGNSA. This CDR3 has 15 amino acids. The CDR3 coding sequence is TGTGCCGGAAGCGGGACAGGGGGGTTGCGCACTGAAGCTTTCTTT. Its protein is CAGSGTGGLRTEAFF.

This clone was detected a few times. The chain is built from TRBV24-1 and TRBJ2-6, with TRBD2 matching over 8 bases. Germline loops: CDR1 KGHDR, CDR2 SFDVKD. The CDR3 loop spans 17 amino acids. V gave up 10 bases and J gave up 0 bases; unmatched junction bases: 10. The DNA of the CDR3 is TGTGCCACTGACGGGGGGGACAAATTCTCTGGGGCCAACGTCCTGACTTTC. It yields the protein CATDGGDKFSGANVLTF.